Following are 26 T cell receptor beta chains from one sample sequenced in a study of CD8 T cells in Susac syndrome. RNA amounts of roughly 0.5 to 1 ug underwent reverse transcription with random hexamers. TCRdb re-derived calls from the immunoSEQ multiplex PCR reads in MiXCR, one entry per CDR3 protein. The data show 350,000 to 550,000 distinct CDR3 sequences, approximately 89% seen once. Sequences were obtained from CD8+ T cells from PBMCs. Source of these receptors: a human donor with multiple sclerosis.

This chain uses TRBV20-1 with TRBJ2-1; unclear D gene. The CDR3 extends over 14 amino acids. V dropped 3 bases and J dropped 4 bases, with 13 bases sitting between them. Per germline, CDR1 DFQATT and CDR2 SNEGSKA (reference sequence). The CDR3 region has the DNA TGCAGTGCTAGGGTCCAGGATCTATACAATGAGCAGTTCTTC. Protein product: CSARVQDLYNEQFF.

This clonotype was found once. The rearrangement uses TRBV20-1 and TRBJ2-5; 8 bases align to TRBD2. Losses at the gene ends were 1 base for V and 5 bases for J; bases not matched to a gene: 6. This CDR3 comprises 14 residues. Germline V gene lookup returns CDR1 DFQATT and CDR2 SNEGSKA (reference sequence). As DNA, the CDR3 is TGCAGTGCTAGAGCCGGGACTAGGAGGGAGACCCAGTACTTC. This codes for CSARAGTRRETQYF.

V usage is TRBV2 and J usage is TRBJ2-3, with 9 positions matching TRBD2. This CDR3 comprises 19 residues. The V gene end was trimmed by 8 bases and the J gene end by 3 bases; junction bases not matched to a gene: 21. CDR1 is SNHLY and CDR2 is FYNNEI in the germline V gene. The CDR3 DNA sequence: TGTGCCAGCGAGTCGCGGGAGGGCCAACGTGTTTCGTTAACAGATACGCAGTATTTT. This translates into CASESREGQRVSLTDTQYF.

In this sample, this clonotype turned up once. V usage is TRBV4-1 and J usage is TRBJ2-3; 9 bases line up with TRBD1. The germline V gene has CDR1 MGHRA and CDR2 YSYEKL. The CDR3 extends over 15 amino acids. Trimming took 1 base from V and 6 from J; bases not matched to a gene: 5. CDR3 DNA sequence: TGCGCCAGCAGCCAAGGGGACAGGGATCTGGATACGCAGTATTTT. As protein: CASSQGDRDLDTQYF.

The V call is TRBV6-4, the J call TRBJ2-3; 14 positions match TRBD2. CDR3 length equals 16 residues. V was pared by 3 bases and J by 5 bases, with 4 bases of the junction left unmatched. CDR1 is MRHNA and CDR2 is SNTAGT in the germline V gene. The CDR3 spells CASSETSGRGQDTQYF. CDR3 in DNA: TGTGCCAGCAGTGAGACTAGCGGGAGGGGACAAGATACGCAGTATTTT.

The rearrangement uses TRBV18 and TRBJ1-3, with D uncertain. Germline assignment: CDR1 KGHSH and CDR2 LQKENI. Trimming removed 3 bases from V and 0 bases from J, with 9 bases in between. This CDR3 comprises 15 residues. The CDR3 DNA sequence: TGTGCCAGCTCACCCCCCCGCAGCTCTGGAAACACCATATATTTT. This sequence encodes CASSPPRSSGNTIYF.

V gene TRBV19 combines with J gene TRBJ2-1, with TRBD1 matching 8 bases. J was trimmed by 6 bases and V by 3 bases; bases with no gene match: 7. The germline V gene encodes CDR1 LNHDA and CDR2 SQIVND (reference sequence). The CDR3 extends over 15 amino acids. CDR3: CASSIALGQGNEQFF. The CDR3 DNA is TGTGCCAGTAGTATCGCCCTCGGACAGGGCAATGAGCAGTTCTTC.

V gene TRBV20-1 combines with J gene TRBJ2-2, with TRBD2 identical over 7 bases. CDR1 is DFQATT and CDR2 is SNEGSKA in the germline V gene (reference sequence). The length of the CDR3 is 19 residues. V lost 0 bases and J lost 4; bases outside the gene matches: 17. CDR3 nucleotide sequence: TGCAGTGCTAGAGATATAAACAACCCAATCGGCGGGAGCACCGGGGAGCTGTTTTTT. The encoded protein is CSARDINNPIGGSTGELFF.

The chain is built from TRBV30 and TRBJ2-3; D tentatively fits TRBD1 or TRBD2 (5 bases each). The length of the CDR3 is 14 residues. V lost 0 bases and J lost 1, with 8 bases in between. CDR1 and CDR2 from the germline V gene are GTSNPN and SVGIG (reference sequence). The CDR3 nucleotides are TGTGCCTGGAGTGTTGGGGGACGCACAGATACGCAGTATTTT. Translation gives CAWSVGGRTDTQYF.

The rearrangement uses TRBV19 and TRBJ2-1, with D perhaps TRBD1 (5 bases). V was clipped by 4 bases and J by 1 base, with 11 bases between them. Germline V gene data show CDR1 as LNHDA and CDR2 as SQIVND (reference sequence). The CDR3 runs to 15 residues. CDR3 sequence (DNA): TGTGCCAGTAGTAAGTCGACAGATTCCTACAATGAGCAGTTCTTC. Protein sequence: CASSKSTDSYNEQFF.

This sequence joins TRBV25-1 and TRBJ2-7; D possibly corresponds to TRBD1 (6 bases). The CDR3 runs to 15 residues. Trimming took 2 bases from V and 2 from J, leaving 13 bases between them. Germline CDR1 MGHDK, CDR2 SYGVNS. CDR3 protein: CASSELKTGTYEQYF. CDR3 DNA: TGTGCCAGCAGTGAACTTAAGACAGGAACCTACGAGCAGTACTTC.

This chain uses TRBV3-1 with TRBJ1-5; tentatively, D is TRBD1 (6 bases). The V end lost 3 bases, the J end lost 3 bases, and 9 bases lay between the germline ends. Per germline, CDR1 LGHDT and CDR2 YNNKEL (reference sequence). The CDR3 loop spans 14 amino acids. CDR3 in amino acids: CASSQDSFNQPQHF. Here the CDR3 DNA reads TGTGCCAGCAGCCAGGACAGCTTCAATCAGCCCCAGCATTTT.

V and J are TRBV6-5 and TRBJ2-2, with 7 bases identical to TRBD1. This CDR3 comprises 14 residues. The V gene end was trimmed by 7 bases and the J gene end by 3 bases; junction bases not matched to a gene: 5. CDR1 is MNHEY and CDR2 is SVGAGI in the germline V gene. The CDR3 loop is CASTPTGYTGELFF. CDR3 bases: TGTGCCAGCACCCCGACAGGGTACACCGGGGAGCTGTTTTTT.

In its sample, this clonotype was seen once. The chain carries TRBV27 and TRBJ1-5; 7 positions match TRBD1. J gave up 2 bases and V 5 bases, and 12 bases lay outside the gene matches. Germline CDR1 MNHEY, CDR2 SMNVEV (reference sequence). The CDR3 spans 17 residues. The CDR3 DNA is TGTGCCAGCAGTCCCATAGTAGGACAGGTACGCAATCAGCCCCAGCATTTT. It codes for CASSPIVGQVRNQPQHF.

V usage is TRBV6-1 and J usage is TRBJ1-1; D ambiguous. The V gene lost 4 bases and the J gene lost 5 bases, with 11 bases spanning the gap. CDR1 is MNHNS and CDR2 is SASEGT in the germline V gene. The length of the CDR3 is 13 residues. CDR3 nucleotides: TGTGCCAGCAGTGGGTCATCCGGGACTGAAGCTTTCTTT. This codes for CASSGSSGTEAFF.

CDR3 in amino acids: CSALGQGSNQPQHF. CDR3 sequence (DNA): TGCAGCGCCCTCGGACAGGGAAGCAATCAGCCCCAGCATTTT. The J gene is TRBJ1-5, the V gene TRBV29-1; TRBD1 matches 8 bases. The CDR3 has 14 residues. The V segment lost 7 bases and the J segment 1 base; nucleotides outside the gene matches: 6. Germline CDR1 SQVTM, CDR2 ANQGSEA.

CDR3 residues: CASSYSSGEAWDEQYF. Here the CDR3 DNA reads TGTGCCAGCAGTTACTCCTCGGGGGAGGCTTGGGACGAGCAGTACTTC. The chain combines TRBV6-5 with TRBJ2-7; maybe TRBD2 (6 bases). Germline V lookup: CDR1 MNHEY, CDR2 SVGAGI. This CDR3 is built from 16 residues. Trimming shortened V by 0 bases and J by 5 bases, and 17 bases separated the two germline ends.

The rearrangement links TRBV7-9 to TRBJ2-5; D call uncertain. Trimming shortened V by 3 bases and J by 3 bases, and 5 bases separated the two germline ends. Germline assignment: CDR1 SEHNR and CDR2 FQNEAQ (reference sequence). The length of the CDR3 is 12 residues. CDR3 protein: CASSFLEETQYF. CDR3 bases: TGTGCCAGCAGCTTTCTTGAAGAGACCCAGTACTTC.

This chain links TRBV7-9 with TRBJ1-1, with 8 bases that match TRBD1. The CDR3 is made up of 15 amino acids. The J segment lost 10 bases and the V segment lost 2 bases, leaving 12 bases of the junction unmatched. Germline CDR1 SEHNR, CDR2 FQNEAQ (reference sequence). DNA of the CDR3: TGTGCCAGCAGCTTAACGGACAGGGAAGGGCGTGTAGCTTTCTTT. Its translation is CASSLTDREGRVAFF.

The chain joins TRBV4-1 to TRBJ1-5; tentative D call: TRBD1 (6 bases). Germline V gives CDR1 MGHRA, CDR2 YSYEKL. There are 15 residues in the CDR3. The ends were cut back, 1 base at V and 4 bases at J, with 11 bases in the middle. CDR3 amino acids: CASSQGWTDNQPQHF. The CDR3 bases are TGCGCCAGCAGCCAAGGGTGGACAGATAATCAGCCCCAGCATTTT.

DNA of the CDR3: TGTGCCAGCAGCTCGGGACTAGCGGGAGTGGGGCCCTACAATGAGCAGTTCTTC. Its translation: CASSSGLAGVGPYNEQFF. The chain links TRBV5-4 to TRBJ2-1; TRBD2 agrees at 14 bases. V gave up 3 bases and J gave up 2 bases; unmatched junction bases: 7. The CDR3 covers 18 residues. Germline V gives CDR1 SGHNT, CDR2 YYREEE (reference sequence).

The chain employs TRBV20-1 and TRBJ2-1; 7 positions agree with TRBD1. V shed 0 bases, J shed 6 bases, and the junction held 8 bases outside the gene matches. CDR1 is DFQATT, CDR2 SNEGSKA, per germline (reference sequence). CDR3 length equals 15 residues. In DNA form, the CDR3 reads TGCAGTGCTAGAGATTATACAGGGGCAGGCAATGAGCAGTTCTTC. It codes for CSARDYTGAGNEQFF.

V gene TRBV2 combines with J gene TRBJ2-2; TRBD1 agrees at 8 bases. The CDR3 has 16 residues. The V segment lost 5 bases and the J segment 3 bases; nucleotides outside the gene matches: 8. Germline V CDR1 and CDR2: SNHLY, FYNNEI. CDR3 in DNA: TGTGCCAGCAGTTTACAGGGGGTTATCGACACCGGGGAGCTGTTTTTT. Residues: CASSLQGVIDTGELFF.

The chain has TRBV4-1 and TRBJ1-5, with 9 bases matching TRBD1. V gave up 0 bases and J gave up 4 bases; unmatched junction bases: 7. The CDR3 loop spans 17 amino acids. Germline-derived CDR1 and CDR2 are MGHRA and YSYEKL. This CDR3 reads CASSQEGAGQGNQPQHF. CDR3 DNA sequence: TGCGCCAGCAGCCAAGAAGGGGCGGGACAGGGAAATCAGCCCCAGCATTTT.

This sequence joins TRBV27 and TRBJ1-1; D gene unclear. The CDR3 extends over 16 amino acids. CDR1 is MNHEY, CDR2 SMNVEV, per germline (reference sequence). V was cut by 2 bases and J by 1 base, with 14 bases left in between. CDR3 amino acids: CASSLRPGIGNTEAFF. The CDR3 DNA sequence: TGTGCCAGCAGTTTACGTCCGGGTATCGGGAACACTGAAGCTTTCTTT.

V gene TRBV24-1 combines with J gene TRBJ2-2; 11 positions agree with TRBD1. This CDR3 is built from 16 residues. The ends lost 3 bases at V and 6 bases at J; junction bases unmatched: 5. The V gene's germline CDR1 is KGHDR and CDR2 SFDVKD. CDR3 residues: CATSDRPGQGAGELFF. For the CDR3, the DNA is TGTGCCACCAGTGATCGGCCGGGACAGGGGGCCGGGGAGCTGTTTTTT.